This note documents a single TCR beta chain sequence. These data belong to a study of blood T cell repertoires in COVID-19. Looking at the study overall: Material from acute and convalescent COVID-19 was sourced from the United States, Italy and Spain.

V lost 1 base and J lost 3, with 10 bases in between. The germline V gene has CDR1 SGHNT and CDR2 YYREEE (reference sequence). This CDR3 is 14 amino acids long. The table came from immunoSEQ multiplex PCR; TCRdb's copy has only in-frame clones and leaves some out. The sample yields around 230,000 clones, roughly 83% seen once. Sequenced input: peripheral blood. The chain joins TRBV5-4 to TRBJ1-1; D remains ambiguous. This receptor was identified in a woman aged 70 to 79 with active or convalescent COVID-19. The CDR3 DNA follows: TGTGCCAGCAGCTTGCCCGGGAAGGACACTGAAGCTTTCTTT. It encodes CASSLPGKDTEAFF.